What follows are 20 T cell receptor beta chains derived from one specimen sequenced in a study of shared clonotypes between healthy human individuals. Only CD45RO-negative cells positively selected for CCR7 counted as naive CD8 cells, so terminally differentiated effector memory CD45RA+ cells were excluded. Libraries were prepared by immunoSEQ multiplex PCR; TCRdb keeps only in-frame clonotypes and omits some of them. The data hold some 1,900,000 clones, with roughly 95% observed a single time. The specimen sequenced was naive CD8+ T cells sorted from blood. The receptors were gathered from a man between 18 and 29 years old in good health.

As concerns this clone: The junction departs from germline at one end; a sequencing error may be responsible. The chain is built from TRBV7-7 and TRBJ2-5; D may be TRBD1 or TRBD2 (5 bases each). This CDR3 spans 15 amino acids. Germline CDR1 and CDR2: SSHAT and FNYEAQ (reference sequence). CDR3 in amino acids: CASSTGPGLSYTQYF. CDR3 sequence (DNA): TGTGCTAGCAGCACGGGGCCGGGCCTCAGCTATACCCAGTACTTC.

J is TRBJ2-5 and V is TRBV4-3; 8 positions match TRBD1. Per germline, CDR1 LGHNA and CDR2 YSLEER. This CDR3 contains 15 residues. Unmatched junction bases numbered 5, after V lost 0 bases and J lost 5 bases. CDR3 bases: TGCGCCAGCAGCCAAGATAAAACAGGGGGGGAGACCCAGTACTTC. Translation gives CASSQDKTGGETQYF.

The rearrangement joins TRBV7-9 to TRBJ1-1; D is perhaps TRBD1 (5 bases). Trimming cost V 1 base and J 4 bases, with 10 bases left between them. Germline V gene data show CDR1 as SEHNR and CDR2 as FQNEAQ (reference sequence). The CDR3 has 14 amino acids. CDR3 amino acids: CASSLESGTTEAFF. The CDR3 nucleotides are TGTGCCAGCAGCTTAGAGTCAGGGACCACTGAAGCTTTCTTT.

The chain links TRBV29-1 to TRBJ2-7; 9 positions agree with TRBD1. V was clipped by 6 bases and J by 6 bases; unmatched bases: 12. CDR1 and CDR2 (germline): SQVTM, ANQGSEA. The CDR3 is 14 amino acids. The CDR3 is CSVGSGTGPAEQYF. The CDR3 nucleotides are TGCAGCGTAGGGTCCGGGACAGGGCCCGCCGAGCAGTACTTC.

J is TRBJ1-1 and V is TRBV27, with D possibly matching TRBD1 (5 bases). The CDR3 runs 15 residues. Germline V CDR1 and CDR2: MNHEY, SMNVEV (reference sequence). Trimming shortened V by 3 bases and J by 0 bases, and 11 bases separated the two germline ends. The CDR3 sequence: CASSFTGRMNTEAFF. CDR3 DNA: TGTGCCAGCAGTTTTACAGGAAGAATGAACACTGAAGCTTTCTTT.

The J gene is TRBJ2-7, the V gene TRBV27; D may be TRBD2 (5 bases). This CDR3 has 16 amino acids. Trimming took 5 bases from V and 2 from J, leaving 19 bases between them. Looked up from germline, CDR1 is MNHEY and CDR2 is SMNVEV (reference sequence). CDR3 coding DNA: TGTGCCAGCAGTCCCCTCGGGGAGAACGCTGCCTACGAGCAGTACTTC. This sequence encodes CASSPLGENAAYEQYF.

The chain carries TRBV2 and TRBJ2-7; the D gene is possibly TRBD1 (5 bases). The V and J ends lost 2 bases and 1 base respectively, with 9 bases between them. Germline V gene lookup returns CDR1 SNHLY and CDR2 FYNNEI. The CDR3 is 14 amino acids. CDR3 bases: TGTGCCAGCAGTGAATCAGGACATTCCTACGAGCAGTACTTC. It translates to CASSESGHSYEQYF.

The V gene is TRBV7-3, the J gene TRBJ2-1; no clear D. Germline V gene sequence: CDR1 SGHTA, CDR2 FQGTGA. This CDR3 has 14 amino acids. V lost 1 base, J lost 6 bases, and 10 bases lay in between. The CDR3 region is CASSLIVAGNEQFF. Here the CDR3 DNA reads TGTGCCAGCAGCTTAATTGTAGCAGGCAATGAGCAGTTCTTC.

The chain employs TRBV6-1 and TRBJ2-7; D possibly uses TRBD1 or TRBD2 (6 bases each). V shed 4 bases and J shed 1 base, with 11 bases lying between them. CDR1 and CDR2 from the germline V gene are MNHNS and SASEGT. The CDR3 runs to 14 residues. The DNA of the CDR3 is TGTGCCAGCAGTGGGGTAGGGGGGTCCTACGAGCAGTACTTC. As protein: CASSGVGGSYEQYF.

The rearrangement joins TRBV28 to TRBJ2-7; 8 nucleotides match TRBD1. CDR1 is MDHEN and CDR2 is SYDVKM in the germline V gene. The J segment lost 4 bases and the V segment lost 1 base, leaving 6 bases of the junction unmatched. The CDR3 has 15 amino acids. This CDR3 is CASSLLGQGAYEQYF. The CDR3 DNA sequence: TGTGCCAGCAGTTTATTAGGACAGGGAGCGTACGAGCAGTACTTC.

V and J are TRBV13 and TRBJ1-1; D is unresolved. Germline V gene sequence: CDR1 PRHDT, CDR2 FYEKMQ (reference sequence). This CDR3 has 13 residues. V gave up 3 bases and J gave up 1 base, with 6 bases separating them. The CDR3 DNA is TGTGCCAGCAGCTTCCCAGAGAACACTGAAGCTTTCTTT. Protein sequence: CASSFPENTEAFF.

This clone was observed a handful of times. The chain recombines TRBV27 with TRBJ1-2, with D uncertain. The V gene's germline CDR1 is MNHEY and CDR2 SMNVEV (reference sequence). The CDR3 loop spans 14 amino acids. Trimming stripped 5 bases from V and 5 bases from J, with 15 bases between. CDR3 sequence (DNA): TGTGCCAGCAGTCCCTTCGGCAGTCGGTATGGCTACACCTTC. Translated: CASSPFGSRYGYTF.

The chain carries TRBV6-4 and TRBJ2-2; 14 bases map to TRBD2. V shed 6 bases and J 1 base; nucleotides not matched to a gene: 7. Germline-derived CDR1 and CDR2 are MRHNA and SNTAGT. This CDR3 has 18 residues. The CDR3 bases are TGTGCCAGCAGGTTTCGACTAGCGGGAGGGCAGAACACCGGGGAGCTGTTTTTT. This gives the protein CASRFRLAGGQNTGELFF.

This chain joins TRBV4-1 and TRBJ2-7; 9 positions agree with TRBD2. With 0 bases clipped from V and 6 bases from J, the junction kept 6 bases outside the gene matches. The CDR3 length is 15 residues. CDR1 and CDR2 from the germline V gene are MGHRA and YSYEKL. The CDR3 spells CASSQELGLATEQYF. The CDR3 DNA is TGCGCCAGCAGCCAAGAATTAGGACTAGCGACCGAGCAGTACTTC.

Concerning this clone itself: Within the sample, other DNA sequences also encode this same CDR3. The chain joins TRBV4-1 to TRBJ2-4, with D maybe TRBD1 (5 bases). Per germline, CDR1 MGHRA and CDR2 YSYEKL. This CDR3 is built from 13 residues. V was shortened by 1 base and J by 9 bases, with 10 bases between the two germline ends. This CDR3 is CASSQGQGGIQYF. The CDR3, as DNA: TGCGCCAGCAGCCAAGGTCAGGGCGGCATTCAGTACTTC.

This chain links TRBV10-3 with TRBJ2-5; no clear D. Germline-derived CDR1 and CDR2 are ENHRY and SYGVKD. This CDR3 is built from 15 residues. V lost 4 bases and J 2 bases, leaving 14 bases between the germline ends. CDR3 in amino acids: CAISVGASGQETQYF. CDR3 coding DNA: TGTGCCATCAGTGTAGGAGCCAGTGGACAAGAGACCCAGTACTTC.

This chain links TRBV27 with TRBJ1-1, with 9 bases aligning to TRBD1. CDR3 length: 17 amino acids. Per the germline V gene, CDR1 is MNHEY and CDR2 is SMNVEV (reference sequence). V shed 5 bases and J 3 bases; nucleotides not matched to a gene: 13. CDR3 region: CASSRMGQGNHYTEAFF. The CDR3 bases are TGTGCCAGCAGTAGGATGGGACAGGGAAACCATTACACTGAAGCTTTCTTT.

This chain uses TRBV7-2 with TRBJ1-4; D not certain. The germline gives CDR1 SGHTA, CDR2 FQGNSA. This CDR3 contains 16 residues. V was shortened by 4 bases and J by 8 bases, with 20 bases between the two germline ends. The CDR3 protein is CASSSVLHGGREKLFF. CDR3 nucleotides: TGTGCCAGCAGCTCCGTCCTCCACGGCGGGAGGGAAAAACTGTTTTTT. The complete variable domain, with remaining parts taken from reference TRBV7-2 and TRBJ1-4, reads GAGVSQSPSNKVTEKGKDVELRCDPISGHTALYWYRQSLGQGLEFLIYFQGNSAPDKSGLPSDRFSAERTGGSVSTLTIQRTQQEDSAVYLCASSSVLHGGREKLFFGSGTQLSVL.

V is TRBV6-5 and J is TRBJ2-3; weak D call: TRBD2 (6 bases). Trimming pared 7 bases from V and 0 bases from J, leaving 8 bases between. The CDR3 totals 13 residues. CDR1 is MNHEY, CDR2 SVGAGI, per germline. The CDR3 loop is CASKGGSTDTQYF. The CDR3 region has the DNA TGTGCCAGCAAAGGAGGGAGCACAGATACGCAGTATTTT.

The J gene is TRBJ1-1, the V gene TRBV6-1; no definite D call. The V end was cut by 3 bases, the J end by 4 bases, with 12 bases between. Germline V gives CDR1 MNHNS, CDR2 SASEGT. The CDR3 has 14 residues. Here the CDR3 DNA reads TGTGCCAGCAGTGACATGGCCGGCCTCACTGAAGCTTTCTTT. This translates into CASSDMAGLTEAFF.